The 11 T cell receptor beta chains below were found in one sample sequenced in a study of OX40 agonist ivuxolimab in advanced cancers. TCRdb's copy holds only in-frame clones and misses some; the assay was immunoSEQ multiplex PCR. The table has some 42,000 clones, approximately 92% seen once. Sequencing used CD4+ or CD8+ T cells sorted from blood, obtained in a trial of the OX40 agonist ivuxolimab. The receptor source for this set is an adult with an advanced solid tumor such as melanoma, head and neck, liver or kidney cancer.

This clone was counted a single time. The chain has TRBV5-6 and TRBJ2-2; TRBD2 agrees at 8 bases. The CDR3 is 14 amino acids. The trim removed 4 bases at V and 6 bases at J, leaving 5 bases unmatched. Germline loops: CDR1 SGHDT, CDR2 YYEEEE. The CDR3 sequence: CASSRAGVSGELFF. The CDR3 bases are TGTGCCAGCAGCCGAGCGGGAGTATCCGGGGAGCTGTTTTTT.

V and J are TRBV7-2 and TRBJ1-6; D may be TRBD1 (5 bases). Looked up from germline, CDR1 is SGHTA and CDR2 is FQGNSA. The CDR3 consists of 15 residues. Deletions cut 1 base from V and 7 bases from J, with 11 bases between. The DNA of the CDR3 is TGTGCCAGCAGCTTAGAACAGGCCAACAATTCACCCCTCCACTTT. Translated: CASSLEQANNSPLHF.

CDR3 in amino acids: CASSLVGQNYEQYF. CDR3 in DNA: TGTGCCAGCAGCTTGGTAGGACAGAACTACGAGCAGTACTTC. The V and J genes are TRBV5-6 and TRBJ2-7; D might be TRBD1 (6 bases). Germline V gene data show CDR1 as SGHDT and CDR2 as YYEEEE. Trimming removed 0 bases from V and 3 bases from J, with 10 bases in between. This CDR3 is built from 14 residues.

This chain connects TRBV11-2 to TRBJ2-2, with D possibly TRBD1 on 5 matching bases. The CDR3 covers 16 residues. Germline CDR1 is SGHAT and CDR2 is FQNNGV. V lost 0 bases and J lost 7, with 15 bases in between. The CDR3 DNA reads TGTGCCAGCAGCTTAGATACTCGCAGGGCGGTCGGGGAGCTGTTTTTT. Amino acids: CASSLDTRRAVGELFF. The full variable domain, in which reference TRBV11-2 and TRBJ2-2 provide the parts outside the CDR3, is EAGVAQSPRYKIIEKRQSVAFWCNPISGHATLYWYQQILGQGPKLLIQFQNNGVVDDSQLPKDRFSAERLKGVDSTLKIQPAKLEDSAVYLCASSLDTRRAVGELFFGEGSRLTVL.

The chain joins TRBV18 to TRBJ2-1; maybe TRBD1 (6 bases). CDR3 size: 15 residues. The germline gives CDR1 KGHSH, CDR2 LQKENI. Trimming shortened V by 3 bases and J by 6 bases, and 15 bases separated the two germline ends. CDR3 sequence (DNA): TGTGCCAGCTCACCCGAACAGGGTAGTAGCAATGAGCAGTTCTTC. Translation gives CASSPEQGSSNEQFF.

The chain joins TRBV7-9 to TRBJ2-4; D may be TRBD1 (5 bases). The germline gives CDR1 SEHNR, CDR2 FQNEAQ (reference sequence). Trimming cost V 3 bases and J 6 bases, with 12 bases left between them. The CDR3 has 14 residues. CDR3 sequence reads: CASSLGRVGNIQYF. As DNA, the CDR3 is TGTGCCAGCAGCTTGGGCAGGGTTGGAAACATTCAGTACTTC.

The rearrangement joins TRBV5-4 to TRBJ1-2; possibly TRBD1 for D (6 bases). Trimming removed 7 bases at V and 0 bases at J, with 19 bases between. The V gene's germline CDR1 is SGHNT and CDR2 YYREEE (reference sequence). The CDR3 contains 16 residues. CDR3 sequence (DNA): TGTGCCAGCCGCCCACGCGGGACACCGGCTAACTATGGCTACACCTTC. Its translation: CASRPRGTPANYGYTF.

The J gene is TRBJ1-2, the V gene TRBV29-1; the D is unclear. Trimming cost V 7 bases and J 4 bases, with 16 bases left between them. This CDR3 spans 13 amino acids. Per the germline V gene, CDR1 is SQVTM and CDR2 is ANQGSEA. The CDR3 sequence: CSAGVLPGYGYTF. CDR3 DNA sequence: TGCAGCGCCGGGGTCCTGCCAGGCTATGGCTACACCTTC.

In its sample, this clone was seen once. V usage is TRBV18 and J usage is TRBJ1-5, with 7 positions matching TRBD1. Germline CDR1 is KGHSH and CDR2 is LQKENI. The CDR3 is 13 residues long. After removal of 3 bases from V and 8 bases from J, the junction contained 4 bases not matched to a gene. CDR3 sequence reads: CASSPTGREPQHF. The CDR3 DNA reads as TGTGCCAGCTCACCGACAGGGAGGGAGCCCCAGCATTTT.

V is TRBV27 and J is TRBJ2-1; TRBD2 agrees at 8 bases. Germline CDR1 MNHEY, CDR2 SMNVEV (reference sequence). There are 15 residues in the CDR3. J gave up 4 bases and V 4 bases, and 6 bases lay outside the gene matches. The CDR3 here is CASSSFGGGYNEQFF. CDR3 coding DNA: TGTGCCAGCAGTTCGTTTGGCGGGGGGTACAATGAGCAGTTCTTC.

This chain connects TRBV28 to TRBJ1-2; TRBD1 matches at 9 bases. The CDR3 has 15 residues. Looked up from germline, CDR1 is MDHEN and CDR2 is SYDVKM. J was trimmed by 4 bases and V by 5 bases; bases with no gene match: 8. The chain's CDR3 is CASSLPGQGIYGYTF. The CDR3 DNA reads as TGTGCCAGCAGTCTTCCGGGACAGGGCATCTATGGCTACACCTTC.